The clone carrying this T cell receptor (beta chain) was picked up a small number of times. Trimming shortened V by 4 bases and J by 0 bases, and 7 bases separated the two germline ends. The CDR3 has 14 residues. The V gene's germline CDR1 is SGHNT and CDR2 YENEEA. This entry is derived from a study of blood T cell repertoires in COVID-19. Study context: Nucleic acid was either cDNA or gDNA, and it came from T cells, B-cell-depleted T cells, or PBMCs.

The assay was immunoSEQ multiplex PCR, and TCRdb's table has in-frame clones only and misses some. The repertoire holds 120,000 or so clones, with about 79% as singletons. V is TRBV11-3 and J is TRBJ1-3; D gene ambiguous. This TCR was recovered from a man in his 70s with acute or convalescent COVID-19. Material: peripheral blood. The CDR3 nucleotides are TGTGCCAGCAGCTACCCAGACTCTGGAAACACCATATATTTT. This codes for CASSYPDSGNTIYF. Supplemented by reference TRBV11-3 and TRBJ1-3, the full variable domain reads EAGVVQSPRYKIIEKKQPVAFWCNPISGHNTLYWYLQNLGQGPELLIRYENEEAVDDSQLPKDRFSAERLKGVDSTLKIQPAELGDSAVYLCASSYPDSGNTIYFGEGSWLTVV.